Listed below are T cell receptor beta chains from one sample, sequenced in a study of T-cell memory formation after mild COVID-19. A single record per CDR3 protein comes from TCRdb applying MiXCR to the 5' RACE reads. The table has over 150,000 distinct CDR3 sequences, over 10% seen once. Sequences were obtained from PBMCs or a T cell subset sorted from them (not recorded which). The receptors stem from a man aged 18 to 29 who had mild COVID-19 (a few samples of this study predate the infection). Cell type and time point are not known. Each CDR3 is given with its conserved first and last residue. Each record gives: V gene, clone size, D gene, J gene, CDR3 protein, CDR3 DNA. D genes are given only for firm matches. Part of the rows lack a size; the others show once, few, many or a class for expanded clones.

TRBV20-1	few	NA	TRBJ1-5	CSARERAVQPQHF	TGCAGTGCTCGGGAGAGGGCTGTGCAGCCCCAGCATTTT
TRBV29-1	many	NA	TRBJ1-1	CSVDSQNTEAFF	TGCAGCGTTGATTCACAGAACACTGAAGCTTTCTTT
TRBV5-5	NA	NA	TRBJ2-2	CASSFFRTGELFF	TGTGCCAGCAGCTTTTTCCGAACCGGGGAGCTGTTTTTT
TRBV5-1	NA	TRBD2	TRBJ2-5	CASSLVIGSGGLQETQYF	TGCGCCAGCAGCTTGGTAATAGGTAGCGGGGGGCTCCAAGAGACCCAGTACTTC
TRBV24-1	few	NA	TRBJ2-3	CATSDFARDSPATADTQYF	TGTGCCACCAGTGATTTTGCTCGGGACTCCCCGGCCACTGCAGATACGCAGTATTTT
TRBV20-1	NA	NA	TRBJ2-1	CSARGPGPDEQFF	TGCAGTGCTAGAGGACCGGGGCCAGATGAGCAGTTCTTC
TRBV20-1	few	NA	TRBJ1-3	CSARDGSSGNTIYF	TGCAGTGCTAGAGATGGGAGCTCTGGAAACACCATATATTTT
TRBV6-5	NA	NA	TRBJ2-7	CASSCSETRAGYEQYF	TGTGCCAGCAGTTGCTCAGAGACACGGGCGGGGTACGAGCAGTACTTC
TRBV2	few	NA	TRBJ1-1	CASRGGSMNTEAFF	TGTGCGAGCAGGGGAGGGAGCATGAACACTGAAGCTTTCTTT
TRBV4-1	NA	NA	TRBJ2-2	CASSQSGARGELFF	TGCGCCAGCAGCCAATCGGGGGCGAGGGGGGAGCTGTTTTTT
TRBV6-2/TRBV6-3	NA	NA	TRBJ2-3	CASSYSEESTDTQYF	TGTGCCAGCAGTTACTCAGAAGAAAGCACAGATACGCAGTATTTT
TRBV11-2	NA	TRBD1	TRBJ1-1	CASSINQGAGKAFF	TGTGCCAGCAGCATAAACCAGGGGGCAGGAAAAGCTTTCTTT
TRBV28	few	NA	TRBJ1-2	CASHPLPLANGYTF	TGTGCCAGCCACCCCCTGCCCCTGGCTAATGGCTACACCTTC
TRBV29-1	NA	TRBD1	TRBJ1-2	CSVENSGTGLGGYTF	TGCAGCGTTGAGAATTCCGGGACAGGGCTCGGGGGCTACACCTTC
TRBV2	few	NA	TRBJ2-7	CASTVTSGEQYF	TGTGCCAGCACGGTCACATCTGGGGAGCAGTACTTC
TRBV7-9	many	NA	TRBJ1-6	CASSLSDSPLHF	TGTGCCAGCAGCTTATCGGATTCACCCCTCCACTTT
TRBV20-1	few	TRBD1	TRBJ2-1	CSAPRDRGGEQFF	TGCAGTGCGCCAAGGGACAGGGGTGGAGAGCAGTTCTTC
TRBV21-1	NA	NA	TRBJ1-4	CASGNRRSEKLFF	TGTGCCAGTGGCAACAGGAGGAGTGAAAAACTGTTTTTT
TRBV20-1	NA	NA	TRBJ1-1	CSARAWSANTEAFF	TGCAGTGCTAGAGCGTGGTCAGCCAACACTGAAGCTTTCTTT
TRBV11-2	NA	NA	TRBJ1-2	CASSLARDGGYTF	TGTGCCAGCAGCTTAGCCAGGGACGGGGGCTACACCTTC
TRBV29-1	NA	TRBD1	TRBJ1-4	CSVGLQGTNEKLFF	TGCAGTGTGGGCCTACAGGGGACTAATGAAAAACTGTTTTTT
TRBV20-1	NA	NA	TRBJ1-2	CSARVGTYGYTF	TGCAGTGCTAGAGTGGGGACCTATGGCTACACCTTC
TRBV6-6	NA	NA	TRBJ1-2	CASRTGGGMGYTF	TGTGCCAGCCGAACCGGAGGGGGAATGGGCTACACCTTC
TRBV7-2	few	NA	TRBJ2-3	CASSPSGAMSTDTQYF	TGTGCCAGCAGCCCTAGTGGGGCGATGAGCACAGATACGCAGTATTTT
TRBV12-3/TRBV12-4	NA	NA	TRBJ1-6	CASASGRGHNSPLHF	TGTGCCAGCGCCTCGGGTCGGGGGCACAATTCACCCCTCCACTTT
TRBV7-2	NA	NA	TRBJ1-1	CASSLGGGIGAFF	TGTGCCAGCAGCTTGGGCGGGGGCATTGGAGCTTTCTTT
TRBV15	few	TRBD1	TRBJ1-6	CATSRDRQGTSPLHF	TGTGCCACCAGCAGAGACCGACAGGGGACTTCACCCCTCCACTTT
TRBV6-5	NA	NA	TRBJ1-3	CASSYDPGGGNTIYF	TGTGCCAGCAGTTACGACCCCGGGGGTGGAAACACCATATATTTT
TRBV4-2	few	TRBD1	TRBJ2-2	CASARTGVPGELFF	TGTGCCAGCGCCCGAACAGGGGTTCCCGGGGAGCTGTTTTTT
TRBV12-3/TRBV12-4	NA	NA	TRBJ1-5	CASRGLGEPQHF	TGTGCCAGCAGAGGCCTAGGGGAGCCCCAGCATTTT
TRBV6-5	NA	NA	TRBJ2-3	CASRGTISTDTQYF	TGTGCCAGCCGGGGGACAATTAGCACAGATACGCAGTATTTT
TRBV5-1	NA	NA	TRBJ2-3	CASSLVSPSTDTQYF	TGCGCCAGCAGCTTGGTGTCGCCTAGCACAGATACGCAGTATTTT
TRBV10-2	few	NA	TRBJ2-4	CASRVGAKNIQYF	TGCGCCAGCCGGGTGGGGGCCAAAAACATTCAGTACTTC
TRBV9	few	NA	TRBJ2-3	CASSEPTDTQYF	TGTGCCAGCAGCGAACCCACAGATACGCAGTATTTT
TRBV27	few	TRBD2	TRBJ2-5	CASSSWTSGAWAQYF	TGTGCCAGCAGTTCCTGGACTAGCGGGGCGTGGGCCCAGTACTTC
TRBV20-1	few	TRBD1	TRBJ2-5	CSARDGRGKETQYF	TGCAGTGCTAGAGATGGCAGGGGGAAAGAGACCCAGTACTTC
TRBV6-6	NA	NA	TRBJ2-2	CASSYGGSPANTGELFF	TGTGCCAGCAGTTATGGCGGGTCCCCCGCGAACACCGGGGAGCTGTTTTTT
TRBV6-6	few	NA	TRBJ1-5	CASVQTLSNQPQHF	TGTGCCAGCGTCCAGACGCTTAGCAATCAGCCCCAGCATTTT
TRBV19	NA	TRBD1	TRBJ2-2	CASSISATGAPGELFF	TGTGCCAGTAGTATAAGTGCGACAGGGGCTCCCGGGGAGCTGTTTTTT
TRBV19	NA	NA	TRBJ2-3	CASTLGGTDTQYF	TGTGCCAGTACCCTGGGGGGCACAGATACGCAGTATTTT
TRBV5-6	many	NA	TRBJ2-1	CASSLAGLASSYNEQFF	TGTGCCAGCAGCTTGGCCGGACTCGCGAGCTCCTACAATGAGCAGTTCTTC
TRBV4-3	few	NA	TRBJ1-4	CASSVRGSEKLFF	TGCGCCAGCAGCGTTAGGGGATCTGAAAAACTGTTTTTT